One and the same sample provided the 27 T cell receptor beta chains below, sequenced in a study of T cell repertoires and HLA-DP antigens. No antigens are known for them. Method: immunoSEQ multiplex PCR; TCRdb's copy keeps in-frame clones and lacks some. The sample lists some 110,000 clones, 92% seen once, with about 0.27% in the top ten. The sequencing input was CD4+ T cells from PBMCs. These receptors all stem from a woman aged 18-29 years in good health and CMV-seronegative.

This chain links TRBV28 with TRBJ1-1; 9 bases map to TRBD1. This CDR3 region has 15 residues. V lost 2 bases and J lost 5; bases outside the gene matches: 6. CDR1 and CDR2 (germline): MDHEN, SYDVKM. The CDR3 nucleotides read TGTGCCAGCAGTTTACCGAGCGGACAGGGGACTGAAGCTTTCTTT. This translates into CASSLPSGQGTEAFF.

J is TRBJ2-7 and V is TRBV6-6; 7 bases agree with TRBD1. This CDR3 contains 16 residues. After removal of 2 bases from V and 3 bases from J, the junction contained 10 bases not matched to a gene. Germline CDR1 is MNHNY and CDR2 is SVGAGI (reference sequence). CDR3 loop: CASSYQILNRGYEQYF. The CDR3, as DNA: TGTGCCAGCAGTTACCAAATTTTAAACAGGGGCTACGAGCAGTACTTC.

This clone was observed once. This chain joins TRBV5-1 and TRBJ1-2; D is possibly TRBD1 (5 bases). V shed 6 bases and J shed 6 bases, with 15 bases lying between them. This CDR3 contains 13 residues. In germline, CDR1 is SGHRS, CDR2 YFSETQ. The CDR3 DNA is TGCGCCAGCACCCTAGACAGTGGTGATGGCTACACCTTC. This sequence encodes CASTLDSGDGYTF. Full variable domain (remainder filled in from reference TRBV5-1 and TRBJ1-2): KAGVTQTPRYLIKTRGQQVTLSCSPISGHRSVSWYQQTPGQGLQFLFEYFSETQRNKGNFPGRFSGRQFSNSRSEMNVSTLELGDSALYLCASTLDSGDGYTFGSGTRLTVV.

The gene calls are TRBV4-1 and TRBJ2-7; 11 bases are shared with TRBD2. The trim removed 4 bases at V and 6 bases at J, leaving 11 bases unmatched. Germline V gene lookup returns CDR1 MGHRA and CDR2 YSYEKL. CDR3 length: 16 amino acids. This CDR3 is CASSPHSELAGGEQYF. The CDR3 coding sequence is TGCGCCAGCAGCCCGCACTCTGAGCTAGCGGGAGGCGAGCAGTACTTC.

The chain joins TRBV29-1 to TRBJ2-1; tentative D call: TRBD2 (6 bases). This CDR3 has 15 amino acids. Germline lookup yields CDR1 SQVTM and CDR2 ANQGSEA. Trimming took 0 bases from V and 1 from J, leaving 10 bases between them. Here the CDR3 reads CSVEEGGRSYNEQFF. CDR3 DNA: TGCAGCGTTGAAGAGGGGGGTAGATCCTACAATGAGCAGTTCTTC.

The chain joins TRBV7-2 to TRBJ1-5; D is unresolved. CDR3 length: 14 residues. V was trimmed by 3 bases and J by 2 bases, leaving 8 bases between them. Germline V lookup: CDR1 SGHTA, CDR2 FQGNSA. CDR3 nucleotide sequence: TGTGCCAGCAGCTTTGGGGAGCGCAATCAGCCCCAGCATTTT. Residues: CASSFGERNQPQHF.

V gene TRBV7-3 combines with J gene TRBJ1-1; 8 bases match TRBD1. The CDR3 totals 13 residues. CDR1 is SGHTA and CDR2 is FQGTGA in the germline V gene. The ends lost 5 bases at V and 8 bases at J; junction bases unmatched: 7. CDR3 nucleotide sequence: TGTGCCAGCAGCCAGGACAGGGAGGCGGAAGCTTTCTTT. It yields the protein CASSQDREAEAFF.

The rearrangement uses TRBV2 and TRBJ1-2, with TRBD1 identical over 7 bases. J lost 8 bases, V lost 5 bases, and 11 bases had no gene match. Per the germline V gene, CDR1 is SNHLY and CDR2 is FYNNEI. CDR3 length: 14 residues. As DNA, the CDR3 is TGTGCCAGCAGTCCGACAGGGAGGCGTCAAGGCTACACCTTC. This sequence encodes CASSPTGRRQGYTF.

The chain carries TRBV4-1 and TRBJ2-1; no clear D gene. There are 14 residues in the CDR3. Germline V lookup: CDR1 MGHRA, CDR2 YSYEKL. V was cut by 5 bases and J by 0 bases, with 8 bases left in between. CDR3 in amino acids: CASSKTRSYNEQFF. In nucleotides, the CDR3 is TGCGCCAGCAGCAAAACCCGCTCCTACAATGAGCAGTTCTTC.

The genes are TRBV19 and TRBJ2-5; a weak D match, TRBD1 (6 bases). The ends were cut back, 1 base at V and 1 base at J, with 13 bases in the middle. CDR1 and CDR2 from the germline V gene are LNHDA and SQIVND (reference sequence). The CDR3 runs to 16 residues. CDR3 region: CASSIAGGGFQETQYF. CDR3 nucleotide sequence: TGTGCCAGTAGTATAGCCGGTGGGGGCTTCCAAGAGACCCAGTACTTC.

V and J are TRBV18 and TRBJ1-1; D not certain. The CDR3 consists of 11 residues. Germline V gene lookup returns CDR1 KGHSH and CDR2 LQKENI. Between the trimmed V and J ends, which lost 3 bases and 11 bases, there was a span of 10 bases. CDR3 DNA: TGTGCCAGCTCACCGGCCCCGGGGGCTTTCTTT. As protein: CASSPAPGAFF.

The chain employs TRBV27 and TRBJ2-1; D not resolved. Trimming took off 3 bases at V and 9 bases at J, with 18 bases between the two ends. CDR1 is MNHEY, CDR2 SMNVEV, per germline (reference sequence). This CDR3 has 15 residues. CDR3 protein: CASSFRRLSFGEQFF. CDR3 nucleotides: TGTGCCAGCAGTTTTCGACGGCTGTCCTTCGGTGAGCAGTTCTTC.

The gene calls are TRBV18 and TRBJ2-1, with D possibly matching TRBD2 (5 bases). This CDR3 contains 16 residues. Trimming took off 4 bases at V and 7 bases at J, with 20 bases between the two ends. Germline CDR1 reads KGHSH; CDR2 reads LQKENI. CDR3 sequence reads: CASSLPSSMTINEQFF. The CDR3 nucleotides are TGTGCCAGCTCACTCCCTAGTTCGATGACTATAAATGAGCAGTTCTTC. Complete variable domain (other parts from reference TRBV18 and TRBJ2-1): NAGVMQNPRHLVRRRGQEARLRCSPMKGHSHVYWYRQLPEEGLKFMVYLQKENIIDESGMPKERFSAEFPKEGPSILRIQQVVRGDSAAYFCASSLPSSMTINEQFFGPGTRLTVL.

Comments on this clone: One end of the junction fails to match germline, which may point to a read error. The chain links TRBV30 to TRBJ2-5; 9 nucleotides agree with TRBD2. CDR1 is GTSNPN and CDR2 is SVGIG in the germline V gene (reference sequence). This CDR3 spans 13 amino acids. The chain's CDR3 is CVVGASGKETQYF. CDR3 DNA sequence: TGCGTTGTAGGGGCTAGCGGGAAAGAGACCCAGTACTTC.

The rearrangement uses TRBV9 and TRBJ2-7; 8 bases line up with TRBD1. The CDR3 loop spans 15 amino acids. J was trimmed by 2 bases and V by 4 bases; bases with no gene match: 8. Germline CDR1 is SGDLS and CDR2 is YYNGEE. The CDR3 region is CASSFSGTGAYEQYF. CDR3 in DNA: TGTGCCAGCAGCTTCTCTGGGACAGGCGCCTACGAGCAGTACTTC.

The chain couples TRBV2 to TRBJ1-1; 8 bases are shared with TRBD1. The CDR3 has 15 amino acids. Trimming took 10 bases from V and 2 from J; bases not matched to a gene: 12. Germline V gene data show CDR1 as SNHLY and CDR2 as FYNNEI. The CDR3 reads CATETGASRNTEAFF. For the CDR3, the DNA is TGTGCCACCGAGACAGGGGCCTCCCGCAACACTGAAGCTTTCTTT.

The rearrangement uses TRBV10-3 and TRBJ2-7; D is uncertain. This CDR3 is 13 amino acids long. Germline V gene lookup returns CDR1 ENHRY and CDR2 SYGVKD. Trimming removed 7 bases at V and 6 bases at J, with 16 bases between. CDR3 protein: CAIKEDAYGEQYV. The CDR3 DNA reads as TGTGCCATCAAAGAGGACGCTTATGGCGAGCAGTACGTC.

This chain uses TRBV28 with TRBJ1-2, with D unresolved. CDR1 and CDR2 (germline): MDHEN, SYDVKM. Trimming removed 3 bases from V and 2 bases from J, with 7 bases in between. CDR3 length: 13 residues. In DNA, the CDR3 is TGTGCCAGCAGTTTGTCTGACAACTATGGCTACACCTTC. Its protein product is CASSLSDNYGYTF.

The rearrangement links TRBV5-1 to TRBJ1-2; D is ambiguous. Germline loops: CDR1 SGHRS, CDR2 YFSETQ. The CDR3 loop spans 15 amino acids. V was cut by 0 bases and J by 0 bases, with 9 bases left in between. For the CDR3, the DNA is TGCGCCAGCAGCTTGGGGCAAAAAGCTAACTATGGCTACACCTTC. It translates to CASSLGQKANYGYTF.

This clone was counted once. The chain has TRBV7-3 and TRBJ2-2; 8 nucleotides match TRBD1. This CDR3 is 13 amino acids long. V shed 11 bases and J 1 base; nucleotides not matched to a gene: 3. The germline V gene encodes CDR1 SGHTA and CDR2 FQGTGA. CDR3 region: CAVGTGNTGELFF. The CDR3, as DNA: TGTGCCGTAGGGACAGGGAACACCGGGGAGCTGTTTTTT.

The chain recombines TRBV19 with TRBJ2-5; D is possibly TRBD1 (6 bases). Germline V gene sequence: CDR1 LNHDA, CDR2 SQIVND (reference sequence). The CDR3 is 17 amino acids. Deletions cut 3 bases from V and 6 bases from J, with 23 bases between. DNA of the CDR3: TGTGCCAGTAGTATGGGAAAGGGGACATCCCAACGGCAGACCCAGTACTTC. Protein sequence: CASSMGKGTSQRQTQYF. Full variable domain (rest looked up from reference TRBV19 and TRBJ2-5): DGGITQSPKYLFRKEGQNVTLSCEQNLNHDAMYWYRQDPGQGLRLIYYSQIVNDFQKGDIAEGYSVSREKKESFPLTVTSAQKNPTAFYLCASSMGKGTSQRQTQYFGPGTRLLVL.

This sequence joins TRBV29-1 and TRBJ2-1; 7 bases are shared with TRBD2. Germline V gives CDR1 SQVTM, CDR2 ANQGSEA. CDR3 length equals 14 residues. V trimming: 6 bases; J trimming: 8 bases; junction bases outside the gene matches: 13. This CDR3 is CSVCPSGYCDEQFF. The CDR3 nucleotides are TGCAGCGTATGCCCTAGCGGTTACTGCGATGAGCAGTTCTTC.

The chain has TRBV6-5 and TRBJ1-1, with 8 bases fitting TRBD1. V was pared by 5 bases and J by 1 base, with 6 bases of the junction left unmatched. This CDR3 is 15 amino acids long. Germline CDR1 is MNHEY and CDR2 is SVGAGI. CDR3 DNA sequence: TGTGCCAGCAGTCGCTTCGGGACAGGGAACACTGAAGCTTTCTTT. This gives the protein CASSRFGTGNTEAFF.

This clone has just one count. The chain uses TRBV7-9 and TRBJ1-2; 9 nucleotides agree with TRBD1. V was clipped by 5 bases and J by 7 bases; unmatched bases: 5. Germline CDR1 reads SEHNR; CDR2 reads FQNEAQ (reference sequence). The CDR3 extends over 13 amino acids. In DNA, the CDR3 is TGTGCCAGCAGCATACAGGGGGCAAGTGGCTACACCTTC. Encoded protein: CASSIQGASGYTF.

V gene TRBV7-8 combines with J gene TRBJ2-3; D might be TRBD1 or TRBD2, each matching 6 bases. CDR1 and CDR2 from the germline V gene are SGHVS and FQNEAQ. Trimming cost V 4 bases and J 6 bases, with 17 bases left between them. The CDR3 sequence is 15 residues long. As DNA, the CDR3 is TGTGCCAGCAGCTCGGACAGCGGAGGGCAGGATACGCAGTATTTT. Translation gives CASSSDSGGQDTQYF.

The chain carries TRBV18 and TRBJ1-1; D unclear. Germline-derived CDR1 and CDR2 are KGHSH and LQKENI. This CDR3 spans 13 amino acids. V was cut by 3 bases and J by 6 bases, with 11 bases left in between. The CDR3 DNA sequence: TGTGCCAGCTCACCCAGTCTCTCAGCTGAAGCTTTCTTT. Translated, it gives CASSPSLSAEAFF.

J is TRBJ2-2 and V is TRBV6-5; D not resolved. Trimming took off 7 bases at V and 1 base at J, with 13 bases between the two ends. CDR3 length: 15 amino acids. Germline lookup yields CDR1 MNHEY and CDR2 SVGAGI. DNA for the CDR3: TGTGCCAGCATGGTCCGCGCCCTGAACACCGGGGAGCTGTTTTTT. Its protein product is CASMVRALNTGELFF.